This T cell receptor beta chain was identified in a study of T cell responses to AZD1222 COVID-19 vaccine. This clone was picked up one time. Its antigen remains unidentified. Clones were sequenced by immunoSEQ multiplex PCR, and TCRdb holds only the in-frame ones, with some missing. The data hold about 200,000 clones, with 88% observed a single time. General observations from the study: Mostly white British, mostly female donors; authors suggested clonal diversity may be underestimated.

Germline V CDR1 and CDR2: ENHRY, SYGVKD. V lost 5 bases and J lost 4, with 14 bases in between. The CDR3 contains 14 residues. The clonotype originates from an adult in good health. J is TRBJ1-1 and V is TRBV10-3; D is unresolved. The material sequenced was peripheral blood, taken on day 0 of AZD1222 vaccination. CDR3 nucleotide sequence: TGTGCCATCAGTTATAAACCCGAAGGCACTGAAGCTTTCTTT. This sequence encodes CAISYKPEGTEAFF.